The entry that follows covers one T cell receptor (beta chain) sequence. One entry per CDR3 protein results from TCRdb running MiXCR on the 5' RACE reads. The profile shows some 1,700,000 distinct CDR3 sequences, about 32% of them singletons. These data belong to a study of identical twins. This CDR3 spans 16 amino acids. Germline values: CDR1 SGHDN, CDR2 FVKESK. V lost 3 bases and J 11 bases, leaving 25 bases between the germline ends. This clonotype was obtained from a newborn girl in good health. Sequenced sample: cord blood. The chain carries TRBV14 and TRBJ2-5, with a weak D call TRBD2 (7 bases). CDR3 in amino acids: CASSQHRGAGYNEQYF. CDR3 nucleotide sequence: TGTGCCAGCAGCCAGCATCGGGGGGCTGGGTACAATGAGCAGTACTTC.